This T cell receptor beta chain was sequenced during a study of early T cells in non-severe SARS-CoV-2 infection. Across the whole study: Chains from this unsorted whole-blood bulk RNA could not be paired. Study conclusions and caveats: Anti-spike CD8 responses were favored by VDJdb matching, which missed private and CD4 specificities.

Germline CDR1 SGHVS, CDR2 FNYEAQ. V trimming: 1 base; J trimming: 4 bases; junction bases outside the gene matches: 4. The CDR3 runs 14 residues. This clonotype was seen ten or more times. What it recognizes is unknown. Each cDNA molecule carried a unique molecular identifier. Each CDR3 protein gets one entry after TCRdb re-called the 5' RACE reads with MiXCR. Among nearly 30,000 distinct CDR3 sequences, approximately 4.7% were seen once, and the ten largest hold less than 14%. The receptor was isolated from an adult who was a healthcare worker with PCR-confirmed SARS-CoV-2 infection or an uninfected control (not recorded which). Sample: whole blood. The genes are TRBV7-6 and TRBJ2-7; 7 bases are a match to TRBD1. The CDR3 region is CASSLGTGFYEQYF. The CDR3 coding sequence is TGTGCCAGCAGCTTAGGGACAGGATTTTACGAGCAGTACTTC.